The source of this T cell receptor (beta chain) is a study of patients and donors after allogeneic stem cell transplantation. Trimming left V 10 bases short and J 6 bases short, with 22 bases between. This CDR3 is 15 amino acids long. TCRdb reprocessed the RT-PCR reads via MiXCR and lists one record per CDR3 protein. Of roughly 880,000 distinct CDR3 sequences listed, roughly 18% were seen once; the top ten hold 5% to 6.5%. The origin of this receptor is a human donor who was either an allogeneic HSCT recipient or a stem cell or donor lymphocyte infusion donor (not recorded which). It is not recorded whose cells these are; they may come from a transplant donor. The rearrangement uses TRBV12-3 or TRBV12-4 and TRBJ1-3, with D perhaps matching TRBD1 (5 bases). The sequenced sample was blood, either unsorted or a sorted T cell fraction (not recorded which). Written as DNA, the CDR3 is TGTGCCACCACCAACACGGGGCAGGGAATAAACACCATATATTTT. This sequence encodes CATTNTGQGINTIYF.